This TCR beta chain appears in the sequencing data of a study of shared clonotypes between healthy human individuals. Sequencing was performed with immunoSEQ multiplex PCR; in TCRdb, only in-frame clones are kept and a portion is missing. The table includes about 79,000 clones, 60% to 65% detected once. This clone was observed a few times. V was pared by 2 bases and J by 4 bases, with 21 bases between. CDR1 and CDR2 from the germline V gene are MGHDK and SYGVNS. The CDR3 runs to 17 residues. Sequenced input: memory CD8+ T cells sorted from blood. Specified subset: CD45RO+ cells pooled with CCR7-negative TemRA cells. The chain joins TRBV25-1 to TRBJ2-7; D might be TRBD1 or TRBD2, each matching 6 bases. The source of this sequence is a man aged 25 to 40 in good health. The CDR3 coding sequence is TGTGCCAGCAGTGAAGGGGGGCGGGGACCGAAAAAATACGAGCAGTACTTC. Translated: CASSEGGRGPKKYEQYF.